Given below is one T cell receptor (beta chain) in context. This sample was included in a study of blood T cell repertoires in COVID-19. The CDR3 runs 16 residues. Germline V lookup: CDR1 ENHRY, CDR2 SYGVKD. Trimming cost V 6 bases and J 4 bases; bases outside gene matches: 12. The method was immunoSEQ multiplex PCR; TCRdb's version includes in-frame clones alone and lacks a portion of them. Of 65,000 to 100,000 clones in the sample, 89% are singletons; the top ten hold under 9.5%. Sequencing was carried out using peripheral blood. This sequence joins TRBV10-3 and TRBJ2-3; TRBD2 aligns across 8 bases. The receptor was isolated from a man aged 45-65 years with acute or convalescent COVID-19. CDR3 nucleotide sequence: TGTGCCATCAGGGCTCCCCGAACGGGGGGGCCAGATACGCAGTATTTT. This encodes CAIRAPRTGGPDTQYF.